These 5 T cell receptor beta chains were sequenced from one sample in a study of shared clonotypes between healthy human individuals (dated by TCRdb to 2020 to 2022). Libraries were built with the immunoSEQ multiplex PCR assay. TCRdb retrieved this table from immuneACCESS and kept in-frame rearrangements only. Not all clones are present; in checked studies, unresolved V genes account for under half, and no reason is known for the remainder. This sample comprises over a million clones, approximately 72% of them detected only once. The ten largest clones capture approximately 1.5% of the sample. The sequenced sample consisted of memory CD4+ T cells sorted from blood. Taken with the paper, the label for cell subset or site translates to: CD45RA-negative fraction. Receptors were obtained from a man aged 18 to 30 in good health.

CDR3 DNA: TGTGCCAGCAGCGGACAGGGGGCAAACACAGATACGCAGTATTTT. It yields the protein CASSGQGANTDTQYF. V and J are TRBV28 and TRBJ2-3, with TRBD1 matching 11 bases. Trimming removed 6 bases from V and 2 bases from J; junction bases left unmatched: 4. Germline V gene lookup returns CDR1 MDHEN and CDR2 SYDVKM. The CDR3 is 15 amino acids.

This chain uses TRBV30 with TRBJ1-1, with D unclear. The CDR3 consists of 13 residues. V was trimmed by 1 base and J by 4 bases, leaving 10 bases between them. CDR1 GTSNPN and CDR2 SVGIG come from the germline V gene (reference sequence). CDR3 DNA: TGTGCCTGGAGTGGTATAGGGAGCACTGAAGCTTTCTTT. This translates into CAWSGIGSTEAFF. The full variable domain, its missing parts supplied by reference TRBV30 and TRBJ1-1, is SQTIHQWPATLVQPVGSPLSLECTVEGTSNPNLYWYRQAAGRGLQLLFYSVGIGQISSEVPQNLSASRPQDRQFILSSKKLLLSDSGFYLCAWSGIGSTEAFFGQGTRLTVV.

The chain links TRBV7-9 to TRBJ2-5; perhaps TRBD2 as D (6 bases). In germline, CDR1 is SEHNR, CDR2 FQNEAQ (reference sequence). The CDR3 is made up of 17 amino acids. V lost 3 bases to trimming and J lost 0 bases, with 17 bases between them. CDR3 in amino acids: CASSFHRASAYQETQYF. In nucleotides, the CDR3 is TGTGCCAGCAGCTTCCATCGGGCTAGCGCGTACCAAGAGACCCAGTACTTC.

CDR3 sequence reads: CSVLPDAYEQYF. The CDR3 nucleotides read TGCAGCGTCCTCCCCGATGCGTACGAGCAGTACTTC. V usage is TRBV29-1 and J usage is TRBJ2-7, with D hard to call. Trimming removed 6 bases from V and 4 bases from J, with 13 bases in between. Germline V CDR1 and CDR2: SQVTM, ANQGSEA. The CDR3 is made up of 12 amino acids.

There are a few counts of this clone. A much larger clone sits a single nucleotide away, making a read error possible. The chain couples TRBV6-5 to TRBJ2-3, with D unresolved. Per germline, CDR1 MNHEY and CDR2 SVGAGI. V was cut by 4 bases and J by 4 bases, with 3 bases left in between. CDR3 size: 11 residues. For the CDR3, the DNA is TGTGCCAGCAGTTTTGCAGATACGCAGTATTTT. As protein: CASSFADTQYF.